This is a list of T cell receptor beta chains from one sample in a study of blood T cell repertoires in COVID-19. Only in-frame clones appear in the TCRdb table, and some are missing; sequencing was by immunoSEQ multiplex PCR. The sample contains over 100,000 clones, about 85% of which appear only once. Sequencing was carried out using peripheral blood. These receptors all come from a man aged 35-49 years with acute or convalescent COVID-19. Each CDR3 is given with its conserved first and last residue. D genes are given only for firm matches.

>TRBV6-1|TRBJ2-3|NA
CASSEAEETDTQYF
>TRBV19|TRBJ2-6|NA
CASSWGRSGANVLTF
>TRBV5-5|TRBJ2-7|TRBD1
CASSLEGQSSYEQYF
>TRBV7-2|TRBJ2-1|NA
CASSLGGPYNEQFF
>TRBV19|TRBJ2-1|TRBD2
CASSTLAGGYYNEQFF
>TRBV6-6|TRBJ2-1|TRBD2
CASSYLTSGYHNEQFF
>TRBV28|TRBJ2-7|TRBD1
CASSSGQGLEQYF
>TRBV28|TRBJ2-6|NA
CASSLQVSSGANVLTF
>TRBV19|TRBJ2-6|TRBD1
CASSIRGQGGSTNVLTF
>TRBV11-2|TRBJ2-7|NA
CASSFTGTNYEQYF
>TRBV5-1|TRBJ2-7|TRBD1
CASSTSGTGAEEQYF
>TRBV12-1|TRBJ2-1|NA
CARPEGGRHSYNEQFF
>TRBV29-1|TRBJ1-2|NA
CSVEDQAYSNYGYTF
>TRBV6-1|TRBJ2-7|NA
CASSERREVQYF
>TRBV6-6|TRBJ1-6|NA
CASRDSSYNSPLHF
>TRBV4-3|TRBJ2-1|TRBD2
CASSQDALAGPLEQFF
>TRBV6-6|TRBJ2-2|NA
CASSYSGMVRAGELFF
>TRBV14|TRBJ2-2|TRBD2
CASSPLAGTNTGELFF
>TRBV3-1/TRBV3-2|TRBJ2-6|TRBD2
CASSQDRGLAGAGANVLTF
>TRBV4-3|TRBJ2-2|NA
CASSQAYGTPTGELFF
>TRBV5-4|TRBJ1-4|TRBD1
CASSPGGTGASNEKLFF
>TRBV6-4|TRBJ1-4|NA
CASSDSSFAWTHTNEKLFF
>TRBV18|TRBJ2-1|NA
CASSLSTGYNEQFF
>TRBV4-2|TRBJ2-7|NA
CASSTSTRAAGTYEQYF
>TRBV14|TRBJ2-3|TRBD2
CASSPWTRKDTQYF
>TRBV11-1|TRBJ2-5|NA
CASSLRDSKRTQYF
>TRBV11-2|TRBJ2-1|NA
CASSLDLPYNEQFF
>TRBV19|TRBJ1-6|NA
CASSPLRDTPLHF
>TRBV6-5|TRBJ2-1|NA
CASVDISSYNEQFF
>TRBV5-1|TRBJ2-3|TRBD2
CASSHLVGVNQLADLTDTQYF
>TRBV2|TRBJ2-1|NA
CASAIYNEQFF
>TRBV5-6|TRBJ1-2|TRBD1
CASSFGTDGYTF
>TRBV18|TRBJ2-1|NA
CASSPVTGYNEQFF
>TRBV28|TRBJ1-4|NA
CASSQGYEKLFF
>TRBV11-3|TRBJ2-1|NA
CASSPGFGYNEQFF
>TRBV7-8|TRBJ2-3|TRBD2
CASSQGGLAGDTQYF
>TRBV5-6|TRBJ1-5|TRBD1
CASSLTGAPGAQHF
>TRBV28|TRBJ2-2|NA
CASTDGSGRLAGELFF
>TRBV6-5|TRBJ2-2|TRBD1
CASRGTGNTGELFF
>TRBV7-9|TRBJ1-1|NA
CASSITERVEAFF
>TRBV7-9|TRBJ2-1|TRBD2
CASSLGGRDEQFF
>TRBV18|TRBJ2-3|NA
CASSPPAGLADTQYF
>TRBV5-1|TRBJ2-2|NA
CASSLDGRGTGELFF
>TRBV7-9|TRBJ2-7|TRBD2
CASSLPSTGLQREGDEQYF
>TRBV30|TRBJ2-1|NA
CAWSTRYYNEQFF
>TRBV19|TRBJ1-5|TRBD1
CASSKSGQGSNQPQHF
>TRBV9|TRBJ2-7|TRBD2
CASSLGGLAIYEQYF
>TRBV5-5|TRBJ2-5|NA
CASSYGLKETQYF
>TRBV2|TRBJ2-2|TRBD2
CASTREGSGELFF
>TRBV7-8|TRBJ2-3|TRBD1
CASSRIPQGARDTQYF
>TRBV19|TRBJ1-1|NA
CASSPGGDTEAFF